This T cell receptor (beta chain) was retrieved from a study of CD8 T cells in ankylosing spondylitis. With 0 bases removed from V and 4 bases from J, the gap between germline ends came to 13 bases. Germline V gene sequence: CDR1 DFQATT, CDR2 SNEGSKA (reference sequence). The CDR3 is made up of 15 amino acids. Making use of molecular barcodes, quantitative 5'-RACE generated TCR beta libraries. TCRdb reanalysed the 5' RACE reads using MiXCR and keeps one entry per CDR3 protein. The sample records 300,000 to 350,000 distinct CDR3 sequences, around 21% being singletons. In regard to this clonotype: Its specificity is not known.

Study-wide results and caveats: The clones that were linked to disease were reported to be significantly enriched in matched synovial fluid samples from ankylosing spondylitis patients. In peripheral blood, disease-linked CD8+ clones occurred at relatively low frequencies. A TCR beta motif of eight highly homologous variants appeared characteristic of ankylosing spondylitis blood.

The sequenced sample was blood, either unsorted or a sorted T cell fraction (not recorded which). This clonotype was obtained from a female donor with ankylosing spondylitis or in good health (not recorded which). The rearrangement links TRBV20-1 to TRBJ2-4; D is undetermined. CDR3 nucleotide sequence: TGCAGTGCTAGAGATGAAATACCTCAAAAAAACATTCAGTACTTC. Its protein is CSARDEIPQKNIQYF.